This T cell receptor beta chain appears in the sequencing data of a study of cytomegalovirus exposure and HLA in healthy donors. Study background: The 90 to 150 validation repertoires, a later analysis reported, used the same platform as the 600 to 850 repertoires from the first cohort. Study findings and constraints: Reportedly, diagnosis of cytomegalovirus status by the classifier showed high specificity and sensitivity. The tendency of first-cohort TCR clusters to co-occur in the roughly 110 validation repertoires was the finding of a later analysis. The study flagged 150 to 200 TCR beta chains as cytomegalovirus-associated.

On this clone itself: Antigen unknown.

Profiling relied on immunoSEQ multiplex PCR, and the TCRdb table lists in-frame clones only, not all of them. The profile shows fewer than 250,000 clones, roughly 82% of them singletons. Source material: PBMCs. The receptor was isolated from a woman in her late teens or twenties in good health and CMV-seronegative.

CDR3 coding DNA: TGTGCCAGCAGCGTGAGATGGGAGGGAGGCACTGAAGCTTTCTTT. This codes for CASSVRWEGGTEAFF. The rearrangement links TRBV9 to TRBJ1-1; D uncertain. Looked up from germline, CDR1 is SGDLS and CDR2 is YYNGEE. The V end was cut by 2 bases, the J end by 4 bases, with 15 bases between. This CDR3 comprises 15 residues.